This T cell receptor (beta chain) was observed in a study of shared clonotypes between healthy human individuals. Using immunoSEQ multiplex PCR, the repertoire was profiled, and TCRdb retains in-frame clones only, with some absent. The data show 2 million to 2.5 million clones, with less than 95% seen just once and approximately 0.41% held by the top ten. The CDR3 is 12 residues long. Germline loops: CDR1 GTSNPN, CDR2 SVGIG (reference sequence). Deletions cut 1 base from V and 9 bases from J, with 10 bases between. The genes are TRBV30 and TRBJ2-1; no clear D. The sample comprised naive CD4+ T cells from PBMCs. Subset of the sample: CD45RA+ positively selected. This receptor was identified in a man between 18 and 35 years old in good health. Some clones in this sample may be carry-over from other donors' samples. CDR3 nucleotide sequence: TGTGCCTGGAGTGCCCTGTCCCTTGAGCAGTTCTTC. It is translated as CAWSALSLEQFF. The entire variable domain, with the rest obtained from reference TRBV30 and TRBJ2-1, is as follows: SQTIHQWPATLVQPVGSPLSLECTVEGTSNPNLYWYRQAAGRGLQLLFYSVGIGQISSEVPQNLSASRPQDRQFILSSKKLLLSDSGFYLCAWSALSLEQFFGPGTRLTVL.